Below, 12 T cell receptor beta chains from the same sample are listed, as sequenced in a study of blood T cells in healthy people across ages. Primed by a sample-barcoded 5' primer and a J-beta primer mix, a second PCR proceeded for about 7 to 11 cycles. TCRdb re-analysed the 5' RACE reads in MiXCR, keeping a single row per CDR3 protein. The sample includes roughly 730,000 distinct CDR3 sequences, more than 50% of them seen just once. The sequencing sample was made of blood. Receptors were obtained from a man aged 40-49 years in good health.

V gene TRBV4-3 combines with J gene TRBJ2-5; D gene uncertain. V lost 0 bases to trimming and J lost 5 bases, with 13 bases between them. CDR3 length equals 15 residues. Germline V gene sequence: CDR1 LGHNA, CDR2 YSLEER. DNA of the CDR3: TGCGCCAGCAGCCAAGATGTCAAGATTTCGGAGACCCAGTACTTC. Translation: CASSQDVKISETQYF.

This clonotype was observed a handful of times. The J gene is TRBJ2-1, the V gene TRBV6-4; TRBD2 aligns across 10 bases. J gave up 6 bases and V 8 bases, and 7 bases lay outside the gene matches. The CDR3 spans 14 residues. Germline CDR1 reads MRHNA; CDR2 reads SNTAGT. CDR3 amino acids: CASGSGGATNEQFF. The DNA for the CDR3 is TGTGCCAGCGGGAGCGGGGGGGCCACCAATGAGCAGTTCTTC.

The gene calls are TRBV13 and TRBJ1-4, with a possible D match to TRBD1 (5 bases). V shed 4 bases and J shed 2 bases, with 11 bases lying between them. The CDR3 is 15 residues long. Per the germline V gene, CDR1 is PRHDT and CDR2 is FYEKMQ (reference sequence). The CDR3 sequence: CASSWGGRTNEKLFF. CDR3 bases: TGTGCCAGCAGCTGGGGGGGGAGGACTAATGAAAAACTGTTTTTT.

This clonotype is a singleton in its sample. The CDR3 DNA follows: TGCAGTGCTCGAGCGGGAGTCTCGTTCGATGAGCAGTACTTC. It yields the protein CSARAGVSFDEQYF. The chain links TRBV20-1 to TRBJ2-5; 8 bases are a match to TRBD2. The germline V gene encodes CDR1 DFQATT and CDR2 SNEGSKA (reference sequence). The CDR3 is made up of 14 amino acids. The junction had 16 bases not matched to a gene; V was cut back by 5 bases and J by 11 bases.

The CDR3 spells CASRRKGWSQPQHF. The CDR3 bases are TGTGCCAGCAGACGAAAAGGTTGGAGTCAGCCCCAGCATTTT. V gene TRBV6-5 combines with J gene TRBJ1-5; D is unclear. This CDR3 is 14 amino acids long. Germline values: CDR1 MNHEY, CDR2 SVGAGI. Trimming cost V 6 bases and J 6 bases, with 15 bases left between them.

For this clonotype: At one end, the junction sequence differs from germline, possibly due to a read error. The chain links TRBV30 to TRBJ1-6; no reliable D call. There are 12 residues in the CDR3. Germline assignment: CDR1 GTSNPN and CDR2 SVGIG (reference sequence). The CDR3: CAWSFKNSPLHF. The CDR3 bases are TGTGCCTGGAGTTTTAAAAATTCACCTCTCCACTTT.

The J gene is TRBJ2-7, the V gene TRBV5-6; 11 bases match TRBD1. V was pared by 0 bases and J by 8 bases, with 10 bases of the junction left unmatched. This CDR3 is built from 16 residues. CDR1 and CDR2 (germline): SGHDT, YYEEEE. As DNA, the CDR3 is TGTGCCAGCAGCTTGGGTAATTTTGGACAGGGGGCAAAGCAGTACTTC. This codes for CASSLGNFGQGAKQYF.

The chain carries TRBV25-1 and TRBJ2-7; D possibly uses TRBD1 or TRBD2 (5 bases each). The CDR3 has 16 residues. V dropped 0 bases and J dropped 7 bases, with 19 bases sitting between them. Per germline, CDR1 MGHDK and CDR2 SYGVNS. Here the CDR3 DNA reads TGTGCCAGCAGTGAATACGAGGGGATGGAAACGAATGAGCAGTACTTC. It yields the protein CASSEYEGMETNEQYF.

The chain couples TRBV29-1 to TRBJ1-4; no firm D call. The closer fit of TRBJ2-2 to the DNA end suggests the J call may be wrong. Per the germline V gene, CDR1 is SQVTM and CDR2 is ANQGSEA. The CDR3 is 13 residues long. In nucleotides, the CDR3 is TGCAGCGTTGATCGAGGTGGCACTGCGGAGCTGTTTTTT. Its translation: CSVDRGGTAELFF.

The chain recombines TRBV7-2 with TRBJ2-3; D may match TRBD1 or TRBD2 (5 bases each). Trimming shortened V by 5 bases and J by 2 bases, and 8 bases separated the two germline ends. Germline lookup yields CDR1 SGHTA and CDR2 FQGNSA. This CDR3 spans 13 amino acids. This CDR3 is CASSRDLTDTQYF. The CDR3 DNA reads as TGTGCCAGCAGCCGGGACCTCACAGATACGCAGTATTTT.

This clonotype came up a few times. The chain carries TRBV24-1 and TRBJ1-5, with D uncertain. V lost 2 bases and J lost 3, with 10 bases in between. CDR3 length: 15 residues. Germline CDR1 is KGHDR and CDR2 is SFDVKD. The CDR3 DNA sequence: TGTGCCACCAGTGATTGGACCGGGTTCAATCAGCCCCAGCATTTT. It codes for CATSDWTGFNQPQHF.

The sample holds a few counts of this clonotype. V and J are TRBV5-1 and TRBJ2-5; D gene ambiguous. CDR1 is SGHRS, CDR2 YFSETQ, per germline. The CDR3 is 14 residues long. Trimming left V 4 bases short and J 0 bases short, with 10 bases between. The CDR3 region is CASSQISYQETQYF. As DNA, the CDR3 is TGCGCCAGCAGCCAAATCTCGTACCAAGAGACCCAGTACTTC.